Shown below are 27 T cell receptor beta chains from a single sample sequenced in a study of T cell responses to AZD1222 COVID-19 vaccine. Libraries were prepared by immunoSEQ multiplex PCR; TCRdb keeps only in-frame clonotypes and omits some of them. This table has about 160,000 clones, roughly nine tenths appearing once. The sample in question was peripheral blood, obtained on day 0 of AZD1222 vaccination. These receptors all come from an adult in good health.

The chain combines TRBV10-3 with TRBJ2-3; D is unclear. The CDR3 spans 12 residues. V gave up 3 bases and J gave up 2 bases, with 3 bases separating them. In germline, CDR1 is ENHRY, CDR2 SYGVKD. The CDR3 here is CAISDITDTQYF. In nucleotides, the CDR3 is TGTGCCATCAGTGATATCACAGATACGCAGTATTTT.

In its sample, this clone was seen once. This rearrangement joins TRBV27 to TRBJ1-2; no clear D. V was pared by 6 bases and J by 3 bases, with 5 bases between. The CDR3 covers 11 residues. Germline V gene lookup returns CDR1 MNHEY and CDR2 SMNVEV (reference sequence). The CDR3 spells CASSGYYGYTF. In DNA, the CDR3 is TGTGCCAGCAGCGGATACTATGGCTACACCTTC.

In this sample, this clone turned up once. CDR3 protein: CASSPSVTDYSPLHF. Written as DNA, the CDR3 is TGTGCCAGCAGCCCTAGCGTGACTGATTATTCACCCCTCCACTTT. The rearrangement joins TRBV11-1 to TRBJ1-6; D is uncertain. Germline V lookup: CDR1 SGHAT, CDR2 FQDESV (reference sequence). The V and J ends lost 5 bases and 8 bases respectively, with 16 bases between them. This CDR3 is built from 15 residues.

The V gene is TRBV5-4, the J gene TRBJ1-1; D may be TRBD1 (5 bases). CDR3 size: 13 residues. V shed 4 bases and J shed 2 bases, with 9 bases lying between them. The germline CDR1 and CDR2 sequences are SGHNT and YYREEE (reference sequence). The CDR3 DNA reads TGTGCCAGCAGCCGGTGGGGCAACACTGAAGCTTTCTTT. Amino acids: CASSRWGNTEAFF.

The table lists this clone with a few counts. The CDR3 sequence: CASSYSDGELFF. CDR3 DNA sequence: TGTGCCAGCAGTTATTCTGACGGGGAGCTGTTTTTT. V usage is TRBV12-3 or TRBV12-4 and J usage is TRBJ2-2; D ambiguous. V dropped 4 bases and J dropped 7 bases, with 7 bases sitting between them. CDR3 length equals 12 residues.

J is TRBJ1-6 and V is TRBV11-2; no clear D. CDR3 size: 13 residues. V shed 0 bases and J shed 9 bases, with 6 bases lying between them. CDR1 and CDR2 from the germline V gene are SGHAT and FQNNGV. The CDR3 protein is CASSLDRGSPLHF. The CDR3 DNA reads TGTGCCAGCAGCTTAGACCGCGGTTCACCCCTCCACTTT.

About this clone itself: Other DNA sequences in this sample translate to the same CDR3. This chain links TRBV5-6 with TRBJ1-6; perhaps TRBD1 as D (6 bases). The CDR3 totals 14 residues. Trimming left V 0 bases short and J 7 bases short, with 8 bases between. The germline gives CDR1 SGHDT, CDR2 YYEEEE. The DNA for the CDR3 is TGTGCCAGCAGCTTGGGACAGGCCAATTCACCCCTCCACTTT. It translates to CASSLGQANSPLHF.

This sequence joins TRBV5-4 and TRBJ2-3; TRBD2 matches 7 bases. Unmatched junction bases numbered 6, after V lost 5 bases and J lost 0 bases. Looked up from germline, CDR1 is SGHNT and CDR2 is YYREEE (reference sequence). The CDR3 loop spans 15 amino acids. The CDR3 DNA sequence: TGTGCCAGCAGGTTGACTAGCTCCAGCACAGATACGCAGTATTTT. Residues: CASRLTSSSTDTQYF.

V gene TRBV10-3 combines with J gene TRBJ1-1; D remains unclear. With 4 bases removed from V and 0 bases from J, the gap between germline ends came to 12 bases. The CDR3 consists of 15 residues. Germline assignment: CDR1 ENHRY and CDR2 SYGVKD. CDR3 protein: CAISVAELMNTEAFF. The CDR3 DNA is TGTGCCATCAGTGTGGCAGAGTTGATGAACACTGAAGCTTTCTTT.

This chain links TRBV6-2 or TRBV6-3 with TRBJ2-1, with 15 bases fitting TRBD2. CDR1 and CDR2 from the germline V gene are MNHEY and SVGEGT. This CDR3 is built from 18 residues. Trimming took 5 bases from V and 5 from J; bases not matched to a gene: 10. The DNA of the CDR3 is TGTGCCAGCAGTCTACCGGGACTAGCGGGAGGCTTTAACAATGAGCAGTTCTTC. This encodes CASSLPGLAGGFNNEQFF.

V is TRBV7-3 and J is TRBJ2-1; 12 nucleotides agree with TRBD2. Germline V gene sequence: CDR1 SGHTA, CDR2 FQGTGA. This CDR3 contains 17 residues. The V segment lost 5 bases and the J segment 7 bases; nucleotides outside the gene matches: 12. DNA for the CDR3: TGTGCCAGCAGCCCTGGACTAGCGGGACCGAAGTGGAATGAGCAGTTCTTC. This codes for CASSPGLAGPKWNEQFF.

The gene calls are TRBV6-6 and TRBJ1-1; D is undetermined. CDR3 length: 14 residues. V lost 2 bases and J 7 bases, leaving 14 bases between the germline ends. Germline CDR1 and CDR2: MNHNY and SVGAGI (reference sequence). The CDR3 region is CASSYPPQKDEAFF. The CDR3 DNA reads TGTGCCAGCAGTTACCCCCCACAGAAGGATGAAGCTTTCTTT.

V is TRBV30 and J is TRBJ2-3, with TRBD2 matching 9 bases. Per germline, CDR1 GTSNPN and CDR2 SVGIG (reference sequence). Trimming took 3 bases from V and 2 from J; bases not matched to a gene: 6. The CDR3 covers 15 residues. The CDR3 protein is CAWREGLAYTDTQYF. The CDR3 nucleotides read TGTGCCTGGAGGGAAGGACTAGCGTACACAGATACGCAGTATTTT.

This clone has just one count. The J gene is TRBJ1-1, the V gene TRBV9; 7 nucleotides align to TRBD1. J gave up 3 bases and V 4 bases, and 6 bases lay outside the gene matches. Germline-derived CDR1 and CDR2 are SGDLS and YYNGEE. The CDR3 has 14 residues. As DNA, the CDR3 is TGTGCCAGCAGCACGCAGGGGGATTACACTGAAGCTTTCTTT. Amino acid sequence: CASSTQGDYTEAFF.

A single count supports this clone. This chain joins TRBV27 and TRBJ2-7, with 7 bases fitting TRBD2. Trimming at V came to 2 bases and at J to 5 bases, leaving 6 bases not matched to a gene. Per germline, CDR1 MNHEY and CDR2 SMNVEV (reference sequence). This CDR3 comprises 14 residues. In DNA form, the CDR3 reads TGTGCCAGCAGTTTAGTCGGACTAGGGGACGAGCAGTACTTC. As protein: CASSLVGLGDEQYF.

This chain links TRBV27 with TRBJ2-5, with 12 bases that match TRBD1. The ends lost 5 bases at V and 5 bases at J; junction bases unmatched: 9. The CDR3 runs to 16 residues. CDR1 and CDR2 from the germline V gene are MNHEY and SMNVEV (reference sequence). The CDR3 DNA follows: TGTGCCAGCAGTACTAGGGACAGGGGGCGGGGGGAGACCCAGTACTTC. Residues: CASSTRDRGRGETQYF.

This clone was seen only a few times. This sequence joins TRBV6-5 and TRBJ1-1; D may be TRBD1 (5 bases). The length of the CDR3 is 15 residues. Germline values: CDR1 MNHEY, CDR2 SVGAGI. V was shortened by 2 bases and J by 4 bases, with 14 bases between the two germline ends. CDR3: CASSYDRRGSTEAFF. The CDR3 DNA reads as TGTGCCAGCAGTTACGACCGGCGGGGGAGCACTGAAGCTTTCTTT.

This clone was seen just once. The chain combines TRBV7-2 with TRBJ2-7; D is undetermined. The V end lost 3 bases, the J end lost 2 bases, and 8 bases lay between the germline ends. There are 13 residues in the CDR3. CDR1 SGHTA and CDR2 FQGNSA come from the germline V gene. The DNA of the CDR3 is TGTGCCAGCAGCTTCGGATCCCCCTACGAGCAGTACTTC. This gives the protein CASSFGSPYEQYF.

This clone has just a few counts. The chain carries TRBV7-9 and TRBJ2-1; 9 bases fit TRBD2. Unmatched junction bases numbered 9, after V lost 6 bases and J lost 9 bases. This CDR3 spans 14 amino acids. Germline V gene data show CDR1 as SEHNR and CDR2 as FQNEAQ (reference sequence). CDR3 region: CASSLGGGATEQFF. CDR3 bases: TGTGCCAGCAGTCTCGGCGGGGGGGCCACTGAGCAGTTCTTC.

The J gene is TRBJ2-7, the V gene TRBV7-2; D ambiguous. The length of the CDR3 is 14 residues. V lost 5 bases, J lost 0 bases, and 11 bases lay in between. Germline V gene lookup returns CDR1 SGHTA and CDR2 FQGNSA. This CDR3 reads CASSRTSSSYEQYF. The CDR3, as DNA: TGTGCCAGCAGCCGGACGTCAAGCTCCTACGAGCAGTACTTC.

The rearrangement joins TRBV30 to TRBJ1-5; D gene unclear. Trimming stripped 0 bases from V and 0 bases from J, with 9 bases between. This CDR3 is 15 amino acids long. Germline V gene lookup returns CDR1 GTSNPN and CDR2 SVGIG (reference sequence). CDR3 DNA: TGTGCCTGGAGTGTTAGTCCTATTAGCAATCAGCCCCAGCATTTT. Its protein is CAWSVSPISNQPQHF.

The chain has TRBV28 and TRBJ1-2; D is unclear. CDR1 MDHEN and CDR2 SYDVKM come from the germline V gene. V lost 2 bases, J lost 1 base, and 8 bases lay in between. The CDR3 runs 14 residues. CDR3 sequence: CASSLNRVNYGYTF. CDR3 bases: TGTGCCAGCAGTTTAAATAGGGTTAACTATGGCTACACCTTC.

The CDR3 reads CASSLFRGPTEAFF. The CDR3 DNA reads TGTGCCAGCAGTTTATTTAGGGGCCCCACTGAAGCTTTCTTT. J is TRBJ1-1 and V is TRBV28; possible D gene TRBD1, 5 bases. V dropped 1 base and J dropped 4 bases, with 10 bases sitting between them. CDR1 is MDHEN and CDR2 is SYDVKM in the germline V gene. There are 14 residues in the CDR3.

The V call is TRBV5-6, the J call TRBJ2-2, with TRBD2 matching over 7 bases. The V and J ends lost 0 bases and 5 bases, in that order; junction bases with no gene match: 7. Germline V gives CDR1 SGHDT, CDR2 YYEEEE. This CDR3 has 16 amino acids. The CDR3 reads CASSLAAGFPTGELFF. CDR3 DNA: TGTGCCAGCAGCTTGGCAGCGGGATTTCCAACCGGGGAGCTGTTTTTT.

This clone appeared a single time. This chain connects TRBV5-4 to TRBJ1-2; D perhaps matches TRBD1 (5 bases). Germline CDR1 reads SGHNT; CDR2 reads YYREEE (reference sequence). This CDR3 contains 14 residues. V gave up 4 bases and J gave up 5 bases, with 15 bases separating them. The CDR3 loop is CASSQFRDLYGYTF. In DNA form, the CDR3 reads TGTGCCAGCAGCCAATTCCGGGACCTATATGGCTACACCTTC. Drawing the rest from reference TRBV5-4 and TRBJ1-2, the complete variable domain is ETGVTQSPTHLIKTRGQQVTLRCSSQSGHNTVSWYQQALGQGPQFIFQYYREEENGRGNFPPRFSGLQFPNYSSELNVNALELDDSALYLCASSQFRDLYGYTFGSGTRLTVV.

The chain employs TRBV30 and TRBJ1-4; a possible D gene is TRBD1 (5 bases). Trimming shortened V by 2 bases and J by 8 bases, and 21 bases separated the two germline ends. This CDR3 spans 16 amino acids. CDR1 is GTSNPN and CDR2 is SVGIG in the germline V gene (reference sequence). In DNA, the CDR3 is TGTGCCTGGAGTTTAAATATCCTTCAGGGTGGGGAAAAACTGTTTTTT. Translation: CAWSLNILQGGEKLFF.

This clone was seen a handful of times. The genes are TRBV6-2 or TRBV6-3 and TRBJ2-2, with D unresolved. Germline CDR1 and CDR2: MNHEY and SVGEGT. V lost 3 bases, J lost 7 bases, and 6 bases lay in between. The CDR3 runs 12 residues. In nucleotides, the CDR3 is TGTGCCAGCAGTTATCAGTTCGGGGAGCTGTTTTTT. This codes for CASSYQFGELFF.